This T cell receptor beta chain derives from a study of OX40 agonist ivuxolimab in advanced cancers. About the study: Dose-escalation patients had hepatocellular carcinoma, melanoma, renal cell or head and neck cancer.

Points from the study as a whole: There was clonal expansion of CD4+ and CD8+ blood T cells by week 6 at 0.1 to 3.0 mg/kg.

Blood was sampled at baseline, cycle 4 day 1, and cycle 7 day 1. Here immunoSEQ multiplex PCR was the method, and the copy in TCRdb shows in-frame clones only, minus some. Of more than 70,000 clones detected, 80% to 90% appear once; the ten largest clones hold about 9.1%. With respect to this clone: Its specificity is not known. This CDR3 is also generated by other DNA sequences in the sample.

Trimming at V came to 0 bases and at J to 7 bases, leaving 2 bases not matched to a gene. CDR3 length equals 15 residues. Germline CDR1 SGDLS, CDR2 YYNGEE. This sample comprised CD4+ or CD8+ T cells sorted from blood, obtained in a trial of the OX40 agonist ivuxolimab. The genes are TRBV9 and TRBJ2-1; TRBD2 aligns across 12 bases. This sequence originates from an adult with an advanced solid tumor such as melanoma, head and neck, liver or kidney cancer. The CDR3 coding sequence is TGTGCCAGCAGCGTAGGGCTAGCGGGAGGGAATGAGCAGTTCTTC. Its translation is CASSVGLAGGNEQFF.